Below are 18 T cell receptor beta chains sequenced from a single sample in a study of cytomegalovirus exposure and HLA in healthy donors. The PCR made use of 60 Vbeta and 13 Jbeta primers. Measured with immunoSEQ multiplex PCR; TCRdb has only the in-frame clones, and not every one. The data hold 190,000 or so clones, with around three quarters observed a single time. Sample: PBMCs. The receptors shown here come from a boy aged 5-17 years in good health and CMV-seronegative.

This chain links TRBV19 with TRBJ1-1; the match to TRBD1 covers 7 bases. From germline, CDR1 is LNHDA and CDR2 SQIVND (reference sequence). The CDR3 covers 16 residues. The V and J ends lost 3 bases and 2 bases, in that order; junction bases with no gene match: 9. Here the CDR3 reads CASSITGAGGNTEAFF. CDR3 in DNA: TGTGCCAGTAGTATTACGGGGGCAGGGGGAAACACTGAAGCTTTCTTT.

V is TRBV4-2 and J is TRBJ1-6, with D uncertain. Germline CDR1 and CDR2: LGHNA and YNFKEQ. This CDR3 has 16 residues. Trimming removed 0 bases from V and 10 bases from J, with 16 bases in between. The CDR3 reads CASSQEVAGPGSPLHF. For the CDR3, the DNA is TGTGCCAGCAGCCAAGAAGTGGCTGGGCCTGGGTCACCCCTCCACTTT.

A word on this clone: This specimen includes other DNA sequences encoding the same CDR3. The chain has TRBV5-4 and TRBJ1-2; possible D gene TRBD1, 5 bases. Deletions cut 2 bases from V and 5 bases from J, with 7 bases between. Germline V gene lookup returns CDR1 SGHNT and CDR2 YYREEE (reference sequence). The CDR3 totals 12 residues. CDR3 loop: CASSLDSYGYTF. The CDR3, as DNA: TGTGCCAGCAGCTTAGACAGTTATGGCTACACCTTC.

This chain connects TRBV19 to TRBJ2-5; D may be TRBD1 (5 bases). From germline, CDR1 is LNHDA and CDR2 SQIVND (reference sequence). V lost 6 bases and J lost 2, with 13 bases in between. The CDR3 has 14 amino acids. The CDR3 DNA sequence: TGTGCCAGTAGCCGAAGACAGTTACAAGAGACCCAGTACTTC. This gives the protein CASSRRQLQETQYF.

Concerning this clone: The same CDR3 can be traced to other DNA sequences in this sample. J is TRBJ1-6 and V is TRBV30, with 8 bases matching TRBD1. Per germline, CDR1 GTSNPN and CDR2 SVGIG (reference sequence). The CDR3 is 14 residues long. J lost 13 bases, V lost 1 base, and 9 bases had no gene match. In DNA form, the CDR3 reads TGTGCCTGGAGTGACAGGGGGTTTAACTCGCCCCTCCACTTT. It specifies CAWSDRGFNSPLHF.

The rearrangement links TRBV5-4 to TRBJ1-3; 8 positions match TRBD1. The CDR3 runs 19 residues. Germline V gene data show CDR1 as SGHNT and CDR2 as YYREEE (reference sequence). Unmatched junction bases numbered 15, after V lost 4 bases and J lost 0 bases. CDR3 region: CASSTARQGRFISGNTIYF. DNA of the CDR3: TGTGCCAGCAGCACGGCAAGACAGGGGCGATTTATCTCTGGAAACACCATATATTTT. Drawing the rest from reference TRBV5-4 and TRBJ1-3, the complete variable domain is ETGVTQSPTHLIKTRGQQVTLRCSSQSGHNTVSWYQQALGQGPQFIFQYYREEENGRGNFPPRFSGLQFPNYSSELNVNALELDDSALYLCASSTARQGRFISGNTIYFGEGSWLTVV.

CDR3 in amino acids: CASSRGQGVFSNQPQHF. Written as DNA, the CDR3 is TGTGCCAGTAGTAGGGGACAGGGGGTATTTAGCAATCAGCCCCAGCATTTT. The rearrangement links TRBV19 to TRBJ1-5, with 11 positions matching TRBD1. The CDR3 spans 17 residues. V shed 4 bases, J shed 0 bases, and the junction held 5 bases outside the gene matches. The germline V gene encodes CDR1 LNHDA and CDR2 SQIVND (reference sequence).

Only a few counts were recorded for this clone. The chain joins TRBV6-6 to TRBJ2-1; 9 bases line up with TRBD2. After removal of 9 bases from V and 5 bases from J, the junction contained 11 bases not matched to a gene. CDR3 length: 15 residues. Germline V gene data show CDR1 as MNHNY and CDR2 as SVGAGI (reference sequence). In DNA, the CDR3 is TGTGCCAGTCGGCGGCGGGGGGGCCCGGACAATGAGCAGTTCTTC. Its protein is CASRRRGGPDNEQFF.

The V call is TRBV29-1, the J call TRBJ1-1; the D gene is possibly TRBD1 (5 bases). Germline V gene data show CDR1 as SQVTM and CDR2 as ANQGSEA. The CDR3 is 13 amino acids. CDR3 DNA sequence: TGCAGTGCGGTCGGGGGTGTTTACATGGAAGCTTTCTTT. Translation: CSAVGGVYMEAFF. The variable domain in full, with the rest retrieved from reference TRBV29-1 and TRBJ1-1, is SAVISQKPSRDICQRGTSLTIQCQVDSQVTMMFWYRQQPGQSLTLIATANQGSEATYESGFVIDKFPISRPNLTFSTLTVSNMSPEDSSIYLCSAVGGVYMEAFFGQGTRLTVV.

This clone was counted once. The V call is TRBV7-2, the J call TRBJ2-5; perhaps TRBD1 as D (5 bases). Trimming took 2 bases from V and 7 from J, leaving 11 bases between them. CDR1 is SGHTA, CDR2 FQGNSA, per germline. The CDR3 sequence is 13 residues long. CDR3 residues: CASSLRPQGTQYF. The DNA for the CDR3 is TGTGCCAGCAGCTTACGTCCCCAGGGGACCCAGTACTTC.

The chain is built from TRBV27 and TRBJ2-1; weak D call: TRBD2 (7 bases). Germline-derived CDR1 and CDR2 are MNHEY and SMNVEV (reference sequence). V was shortened by 8 bases and J by 2 bases, with 22 bases between the two germline ends. The CDR3 runs to 17 residues. The CDR3 reads CASGLLGGGRAYNEQFF. CDR3 bases: TGTGCCAGCGGCCTGTTGGGCGGGGGCCGAGCCTACAATGAGCAGTTCTTC.

This chain uses TRBV4-3 with TRBJ1-5; no firm D call. CDR1 is LGHNA and CDR2 is YSLEER in the germline V gene. CDR3 length equals 16 residues. V was pared by 0 bases and J by 0 bases, with 9 bases between. The CDR3 nucleotides are TGCGCCAGCAGCCAAGACGCGGCATATAGCAATCAGCCCCAGCATTTT. This translates into CASSQDAAYSNQPQHF.

This chain links TRBV11-2 with TRBJ1-4, with D maybe TRBD1 (6 bases). Looked up from germline, CDR1 is SGHAT and CDR2 is FQNNGV. Trimming cost V 5 bases and J 5 bases, with 12 bases left between them. The length of the CDR3 is 14 residues. The CDR3 nucleotides are TGTGCCAGCAGCGTCCTTGGGGGCAATGAAAAACTGTTTTTT. It codes for CASSVLGGNEKLFF.

This chain joins TRBV5-4 and TRBJ1-2; no reliable D call. Trimming cost V 0 bases and J 5 bases, with 14 bases left between them. Per germline, CDR1 SGHNT and CDR2 YYREEE (reference sequence). The CDR3 spans 15 residues. Written as DNA, the CDR3 is TGTGCCAGCAGCTTGGGAGTTCGGGGTTTTTATGGCTACACCTTC. Encoded protein: CASSLGVRGFYGYTF.

This chain links TRBV4-3 with TRBJ1-4; a weak D match, TRBD1 (5 bases). Germline CDR1 reads LGHNA; CDR2 reads YSLEER. Trimming removed 0 bases at V and 3 bases at J, with 11 bases between. The CDR3 has 16 residues. CDR3 sequence (DNA): TGCGCCAGCAGCCAAGATTTTGCGGGGGCTAATGAAAAACTGTTTTTT. This codes for CASSQDFAGANEKLFF.

This chain joins TRBV19 and TRBJ1-2; D gene unclear. Between the trimmed V and J ends, which lost 6 bases and 8 bases, there was a span of 16 bases. The V gene's germline CDR1 is LNHDA and CDR2 SQIVND (reference sequence). This CDR3 has 13 amino acids. CDR3 protein: CASSTSAGEGYTF. The CDR3 nucleotides read TGTGCCAGTAGCACTTCTGCGGGTGAGGGCTACACCTTC.

This clone was counted a few times. The rearrangement joins TRBV6-1 to TRBJ1-1; TRBD1 matches 7 bases. Per the germline V gene, CDR1 is MNHNS and CDR2 is SASEGT. The CDR3 has 14 amino acids. Trimming removed 4 bases from V and 2 bases from J; junction bases left unmatched: 4. For the CDR3, the DNA is TGTGCCAGCAGTGGCAGGACAGGTAACACTGAAGCTTTCTTT. This encodes CASSGRTGNTEAFF.

V gene TRBV19 combines with J gene TRBJ1-2; the match to TRBD1 covers 7 bases. This CDR3 comprises 15 residues. J was trimmed by 0 bases and V by 1 base; bases with no gene match: 2. Per the germline V gene, CDR1 is LNHDA and CDR2 is SQIVND (reference sequence). CDR3 region: CASSIGQGANYGYTF. The CDR3 DNA reads TGTGCCAGTAGTATAGGACAGGGAGCTAACTATGGCTACACCTTC.